This TCR beta chain was recovered during a study of control samples from healthy donors and cancer patients. The length of the CDR3 is 16 residues. Germline values: CDR1 LGHNT, CDR2 FRNRAP. V was shortened by 0 bases and J by 5 bases, with 14 bases between the two germline ends. Using immunoSEQ multiplex PCR, the repertoire was profiled, and TCRdb retains in-frame clones only, with some absent. This table has about 57,000 clones, approximately 90% appearing once. This chain connects TRBV12-5 to TRBJ1-5; D remains ambiguous. The receptor's source is a man aged 25 to 40 with colorectal cancer. The sample comprised PBMCs. CDR3 region: CASGLVREGFHQPQHF. The CDR3, as DNA: TGTGCTAGTGGTTTGGTACGGGAAGGGTTCCATCAGCCCCAGCATTTT.